Following are 17 T cell receptor beta chains from one sample sequenced in a study of identical twins. TCRdb ran MiXCR on the 5' RACE reads and lists one entry per CDR3 protein. The sample carries hundreds of thousands of distinct CDR3 sequences, around 7.6% recorded once. These data also formed part of another study, on yellow fever vaccine responses in identical twins.

The source material was CD8+ T cells sorted from blood. These receptors were collected from a woman under 30 in good health.

The chain couples TRBV7-6 to TRBJ2-1; a possible D gene is TRBD1 (6 bases). The germline V gene has CDR1 SGHVS and CDR2 FNYEAQ. Trimming cost V 1 base and J 4 bases, with 17 bases left between them. This CDR3 region has 17 residues. CDR3 protein: CASSLDSPGALYNEQFF. The DNA of the CDR3 is TGTGCCAGCAGCTTAGATTCCCCAGGGGCCTTATACAATGAGCAGTTCTTC.

The V and J genes are TRBV7-9 and TRBJ2-1; tentatively, D is TRBD2 (6 bases). V shed 6 bases and J shed 0 bases, with 12 bases lying between them. The CDR3 is 15 residues long. CDR1 and CDR2 (germline): SEHNR, FQNEAQ (reference sequence). CDR3 bases: TGTGCCAGCAGATCGGGGGAAGTCTCCTACAATGAGCAGTTCTTC. This codes for CASRSGEVSYNEQFF.

A few counts support this clonotype. The gene calls are TRBV3-1 and TRBJ2-5; TRBD1 matches at 8 bases. V lost 3 bases and J lost 1; bases outside the gene matches: 7. The V gene's germline CDR1 is LGHDT and CDR2 YNNKEL (reference sequence). CDR3 length equals 16 residues. CDR3 sequence: CASSHPQGAAQETQYF. CDR3 sequence (DNA): TGTGCCAGCAGCCATCCCCAGGGGGCGGCCCAAGAGACCCAGTACTTC.

At least ten counts were recorded for this clonotype. This chain joins TRBV12-3 or TRBV12-4 and TRBJ2-3; no reliable D call. The CDR3 runs 15 residues. V lost 5 bases and J 0 bases, leaving 12 bases between the germline ends. CDR3 region: CASSDRAASTDTQYF. The CDR3 bases are TGTGCCAGCAGTGATAGGGCCGCTAGCACAGATACGCAGTATTTT.

The sample holds many counts of this clonotype. The chain uses TRBV20-1 and TRBJ2-1, with D possibly TRBD2 on 5 matching bases. The CDR3 length is 11 residues. Germline CDR1 and CDR2: DFQATT and SNEGSKA (reference sequence). Trimming removed 3 bases at V and 7 bases at J, with 7 bases between. The chain's CDR3 is CSASRGNEQFF. CDR3 DNA sequence: TGCAGTGCTAGTAGAGGGAATGAGCAGTTCTTC.

The chain joins TRBV28 to TRBJ2-5; weak D call: TRBD2 (5 bases). CDR1 is MDHEN, CDR2 SYDVKM, per germline. This CDR3 has 14 amino acids. Trimming shortened V by 8 bases and J by 5 bases, and 18 bases separated the two germline ends. Here the CDR3 reads CASSPEGLVETQYF. The CDR3 region has the DNA TGTGCCAGCTCCCCCGAGGGATTGGTGGAGACCCAGTACTTC.

Only a few counts were recorded for this clonotype. CDR3 amino acids: CASSQGSAANYGYTF. As DNA, the CDR3 is TGCGCCAGCAGCCAAGGTTCCGCGGCTAACTATGGCTACACCTTC. J is TRBJ1-2 and V is TRBV4-1; unclear D gene. In germline, CDR1 is MGHRA, CDR2 YSYEKL. V was trimmed by 1 base and J by 0 bases, leaving 9 bases between them. This CDR3 has 15 residues.

V gene TRBV11-3 combines with J gene TRBJ2-3, with D possibly being TRBD2 (6 bases). V was trimmed by 5 bases and J by 7 bases, leaving 13 bases between them. The CDR3 contains 13 residues. CDR1 is SGHNT, CDR2 YENEEA, per germline. CDR3 in DNA: TGTGCCAGCAGCACGGGGGACGGAAATACGCAGTATTTT. Protein: CASSTGDGNTQYF.

This clonotype was detected many times. The chain links TRBV5-1 to TRBJ2-5, with D tentatively TRBD2 (6 bases). V was pared by 0 bases and J by 5 bases, with 11 bases between. Germline CDR1 SGHRS, CDR2 YFSETQ. CDR3 length equals 14 residues. CDR3 protein: CASSLAGGVETQYF. The CDR3 DNA reads TGCGCCAGCAGCTTGGCCGGAGGGGTGGAGACCCAGTACTTC.

This clonotype was detected many times. This rearrangement joins TRBV27 to TRBJ2-4, with D possibly matching TRBD2 (5 bases). Trimming shortened V by 2 bases and J by 7 bases, and 15 bases separated the two germline ends. Germline V gives CDR1 MNHEY, CDR2 SMNVEV (reference sequence). The CDR3 has 15 amino acids. This CDR3 reads CASSLARGGRNIQYF. DNA of the CDR3: TGTGCCAGCAGTTTAGCCCGGGGTGGGCGGAACATTCAGTACTTC.

This clonotype was counted between two and nine times. The rearrangement uses TRBV7-9 and TRBJ2-7, with D perhaps TRBD2 (5 bases). The ends were cut back, 5 bases at V and 2 bases at J, with 16 bases in the middle. The CDR3 spans 15 residues. Germline values: CDR1 SEHNR, CDR2 FQNEAQ (reference sequence). Here the CDR3 DNA reads TGTGCCAGCAGCCCAATCCGGACTGAGACCTACGAGCAGTACTTC. Residues: CASSPIRTETYEQYF.

This clonotype was seen ten or more times. The chain couples TRBV12-3 or TRBV12-4 to TRBJ1-6; D remains ambiguous. This CDR3 comprises 15 residues. V dropped 4 bases and J dropped 7 bases, with 14 bases sitting between them. The chain's CDR3 is CASSSQNAANSPLHF. DNA for the CDR3: TGTGCCAGCAGTTCCCAGAATGCCGCAAATTCACCCCTCCACTTT.

This clonotype has more than one count but fewer than ten. The chain links TRBV4-1 to TRBJ2-2; maybe TRBD1 (6 bases). Trimming removed 1 base from V and 4 bases from J, with 10 bases in between. Germline V gene lookup returns CDR1 MGHRA and CDR2 YSYEKL. The CDR3 sequence is 15 residues long. As DNA, the CDR3 is TGCGCCAGCAGCCAAGGAGGGGGTTCCACCGGGGAGCTGTTTTTT. Translation gives CASSQGGGSTGELFF.

The V call is TRBV16, the J call TRBJ2-7; a weak D match, TRBD1 (5 bases). Germline V lookup: CDR1 KGHSY, CDR2 FQNENV. The CDR3 has 13 residues. The ends were cut back, 2 bases at V and 0 bases at J, with 5 bases in the middle. The CDR3 bases are TGTGCCAGCAGCCAAGACAGCTCCTACGAGCAGTACTTC. Protein sequence: CASSQDSSYEQYF.

This clonotype is medium-sized in the sample. V gene TRBV10-2 combines with J gene TRBJ2-1; D gene ambiguous. Trimming removed 1 base from V and 5 bases from J, with 12 bases in between. Germline V lookup: CDR1 WSHSY, CDR2 SAAADI. CDR3 length equals 15 residues. This chain's CDR3 is CASSEWSTSNNEQFF. CDR3 nucleotides: TGCGCCAGCAGTGAGTGGTCTACCTCTAACAATGAGCAGTTCTTC.

The chain links TRBV6-1 to TRBJ2-1, with D possibly matching TRBD2 (5 bases). This CDR3 region has 15 residues. Trimming shortened V by 6 bases and J by 3 bases, and 15 bases separated the two germline ends. The germline gives CDR1 MNHNS, CDR2 SASEGT. CDR3 DNA: TGTGCCAGCAGGGTAAATCCCCGGGACTACAATGAGCAGTTCTTC. Protein: CASRVNPRDYNEQFF.

V gene TRBV13 combines with J gene TRBJ2-2, with 11 positions matching TRBD2. The CDR3 is 16 residues long. After removal of 3 bases from V and 8 bases from J, the junction contained 8 bases not matched to a gene. Germline CDR1 is PRHDT and CDR2 is FYEKMQ (reference sequence). CDR3 loop: CASSFTSGGLNGELFF. CDR3 bases: TGTGCCAGCAGCTTTACTAGCGGGGGACTGAATGGGGAGCTGTTTTTT.